This section outlines one T cell receptor (beta chain) sequence together with its context. The source of the sample is a study of metastatic and nonmetastatic thyroid tumors. With 5 bases removed from V and 5 bases from J, the gap between germline ends came to 19 bases. The CDR3 consists of 16 residues. Germline V CDR1 and CDR2: SGHAT, FQNNGV. Using MiXCR, TCRdb reanalyzed the PCR reads. Of over 20,000 clones in the sample, around 26% are singletons; the top ten hold around 17%. Thyroid surgery was preceded by no treatment in any patient. V gene TRBV11-2 combines with J gene TRBJ1-5, with D possibly being TRBD1 (6 bases). The sequence came from a male donor with papillary thyroid cancer or a benign thyroid nodule (not recorded which). Some clones in this sample may be carry-over from other donors' samples. Sequencing was done on a sample of blood. The DNA of the CDR3 is TGTGCCAGCAGCCCGAGACAGGTGTCTAACTATCAGCCCCAGCATTTT. This gives the protein CASSPRQVSNYQPQHF.